A single sample gave rise to the 9 T cell receptor beta chains below, sequenced in a study of cytomegalovirus exposure and HLA in healthy donors (dated by TCRdb to 2015 to 2018). The method behind the library was the immunoSEQ multiplex PCR assay. A mixture of 60 forward primers for TCR Vbeta segments and 13 reverse primers for TCR Jbeta segments was used in the multiplex PCR. Here the immuneACCESS table is served through TCRdb, limited to in-frame sequences with V and J called. Missing clones are a known gap in these copies; in checked studies unresolved V genes cover under half, and the rest lacks a known reason. The sample table contains approximately 100,000 clones; only one count was recorded for 79% of them. The ten largest clones represent about 4.1% of the sample. The sequencing input was PBMCs. Receptors were obtained from a middle-aged man in good health and CMV-seropositive.

V usage is TRBV15 and J usage is TRBJ1-2, with 7 nucleotides matching TRBD1. Per the germline V gene, CDR1 is LNHNV and CDR2 is YYDKDF (reference sequence). After removal of 3 bases from V and 6 bases from J, the junction contained 4 bases not matched to a gene. CDR3 length: 13 amino acids. The CDR3 is CATSSQGEDGYTF. The DNA for the CDR3 is TGTGCCACCAGCAGCCAGGGGGAGGATGGCTACACCTTC.

This chain links TRBV7-2 with TRBJ1-4; 9 bases align to TRBD1. J was trimmed by 4 bases and V by 2 bases; bases with no gene match: 5. This CDR3 is 16 amino acids long. The germline V gene has CDR1 SGHTA and CDR2 FQGNSA. The CDR3 DNA follows: TGTGCCAGCAGCTTATCCCCGGGACAGGGTAATGAAAAACTGTTTTTT. This codes for CASSLSPGQGNEKLFF.

In DNA form, the CDR3 reads TGTGCCAGCTCACCGGGACAGGGCTCCGGGGAGCTGTTTTTT. Encoded protein: CASSPGQGSGELFF. The chain carries TRBV18 and TRBJ2-2; 9 positions agree with TRBD1. The CDR3 is 14 residues long. CDR1 is KGHSH and CDR2 is LQKENI in the germline V gene. Losses at the gene ends were 3 bases for V and 6 bases for J; bases not matched to a gene: 2.

For this clone: At the DNA level, this CDR3 is encoded by other sequences in the same sample as well. The chain is built from TRBV7-9 and TRBJ1-2; D is uncertain. Germline assignment: CDR1 SEHNR and CDR2 FQNEAQ (reference sequence). The CDR3 length is 16 residues. V was cut by 6 bases and J by 3 bases, with 20 bases left in between. As DNA, the CDR3 is TGTGCCAGCAGACGGGCAGGAGGTCTTGAGGACTATGGCTACACCTTC. It codes for CASRRAGGLEDYGYTF.

The rearrangement uses TRBV10-3 and TRBJ2-7; no firm D call. V gave up 7 bases and J gave up 4 bases, with 11 bases separating them. Germline-derived CDR1 and CDR2 are ENHRY and SYGVKD. The CDR3 has 12 residues. The CDR3 loop reads CAINVVNYEQYF. The CDR3 DNA reads TGTGCCATCAATGTAGTGAATTACGAGCAGTACTTC.

The gene calls are TRBV5-1 and TRBJ2-3; 9 nucleotides align to TRBD2. The germline gives CDR1 SGHRS, CDR2 YFSETQ. Unmatched junction bases numbered 8, after V lost 1 base and J lost 2 bases. The CDR3 has 17 residues. The CDR3 sequence: CASSLLAAGGTTDTQYF. As DNA, the CDR3 is TGCGCCAGCAGCTTGTTAGCAGCGGGAGGAACCACAGATACGCAGTATTTT.

The rearrangement joins TRBV5-6 to TRBJ2-3; D possibly corresponds to TRBD2 (5 bases). The ends were cut back, 1 base at V and 0 bases at J, with 12 bases in the middle. This CDR3 is built from 16 residues. Germline values: CDR1 SGHDT, CDR2 YYEEEE. CDR3 nucleotide sequence: TGTGCCAGCAGCTTGAAGTGGAGCGGCAGCACAGATACGCAGTATTTT. Protein product: CASSLKWSGSTDTQYF.

V gene TRBV19 combines with J gene TRBJ1-1; TRBD1 aligns across 7 bases. The ends lost 5 bases at V and 4 bases at J; junction bases unmatched: 4. The CDR3 totals 13 residues. Germline V gives CDR1 LNHDA, CDR2 SQIVND (reference sequence). The CDR3 region is CASSEQGTTEAFF. The CDR3 coding sequence is TGTGCCAGTAGTGAACAGGGGACCACTGAAGCTTTCTTT.

This CDR3 reads CARQGQANQPQHF. The CDR3 DNA reads TGTGCCAGGCAGGGACAGGCCAATCAGCCCCAGCATTTT. V is TRBV27 and J is TRBJ1-5; TRBD1 aligns across 8 bases. Germline V gene data show CDR1 as MNHEY and CDR2 as SMNVEV (reference sequence). The CDR3 sequence is 13 residues long. V lost 9 bases and J lost 3; bases outside the gene matches: 4.